A single sample gave rise to the 7 T cell receptor beta chains below, sequenced in a study of Ad26.COV2.S vaccination and SARS-CoV-2 variants. The assay was immunoSEQ multiplex PCR, and TCRdb's table has in-frame clones only and misses some. The repertoire holds roughly 380,000 clones, with around 84% as singletons. Treatment in this sample: 19 received Ad26.COV2.S at low or high dose, single or two shots; 5 received placebo; per-sample allocation not given. Vaccine and placebo recipients were sampled on day 63 after the first injection. The sample here was peripheral blood, taken in a trial of Ad26.COV2.S vaccine versus placebo. These receptors originate from a person between 18 and 60 years old who received the Ad26.COV2.S COVID-19 vaccine or a placebo.

The J gene is TRBJ2-4, the V gene TRBV5-5; tentatively, D is TRBD2 (8 bases). This CDR3 has 19 residues. Per germline, CDR1 SGHKS and CDR2 YYEKEE (reference sequence). V lost 1 base and J 0 bases, leaving 20 bases between the germline ends. Written as DNA, the CDR3 is TGTGCCAGCAGCTTGTTAGCGGGGACAGACAACCTAGCCAAAAACATTCAGTACTTC. Translation: CASSLLAGTDNLAKNIQYF.

The chain uses TRBV18 and TRBJ2-7; TRBD2 matches 10 bases. V lost 2 bases and J lost 2; bases outside the gene matches: 3. This CDR3 region has 15 residues. Germline-derived CDR1 and CDR2 are KGHSH and LQKENI. CDR3 residues: CASSPSSGSPYEQYF. The CDR3 nucleotides are TGTGCCAGCTCACCATCTAGCGGGAGCCCCTACGAGCAGTACTTC.

This clone was observed a handful of times. The CDR3: CASSSRRTVNTGELFF. For the CDR3, the DNA is TGTGCCAGCAGTTCCCGGCGGACAGTCAACACCGGGGAGCTGTTTTTT. The chain combines TRBV27 with TRBJ2-2, with TRBD1 as a possible D gene (6 bases). The CDR3 is made up of 16 amino acids. The V end was cut by 4 bases, the J end by 2 bases, with 14 bases between. CDR1 and CDR2 from the germline V gene are MNHEY and SMNVEV (reference sequence).

This rearrangement joins TRBV9 to TRBJ2-1; tentatively, D is TRBD1 or TRBD2 (7 bases each). This CDR3 region has 13 residues. Trimming took 4 bases from V and 9 from J, leaving 14 bases between them. The germline V gene encodes CDR1 SGDLS and CDR2 YYNGEE. The CDR3 loop is CASSFRGGTEQFF. For the CDR3, the DNA is TGTGCCAGCAGCTTCAGGGGGGGCACTGAGCAGTTCTTC.

The chain employs TRBV10-3 and TRBJ1-6; 7 bases are shared with TRBD1. The CDR3 consists of 15 residues. V trimming: 6 bases; J trimming: 7 bases; junction bases outside the gene matches: 9. Germline CDR1 reads ENHRY; CDR2 reads SYGVKD. CDR3 protein: CAIRQQGQLNSPLHF. CDR3 DNA: TGTGCCATCAGGCAACAGGGACAGTTGAATTCACCCCTCCACTTT.

The chain combines TRBV11-2 with TRBJ2-2, with D perhaps matching TRBD2 (7 bases). V was trimmed by 4 bases and J by 7 bases, leaving 16 bases between them. The CDR3 spans 15 residues. The germline V gene encodes CDR1 SGHAT and CDR2 FQNNGV. In DNA form, the CDR3 reads TGTGCCAGCAGCTCTGGGGAGGGGGAATTCGGGGAGCTGTTTTTT. Its protein product is CASSSGEGEFGELFF.

V usage is TRBV7-2 and J usage is TRBJ2-2, with a weak D call TRBD2 (6 bases). Trimming cost V 3 bases and J 2 bases, with 16 bases left between them. CDR1 is SGHTA, CDR2 FQGNSA, per germline. The CDR3 runs to 17 residues. This chain's CDR3 is CASSFPPGTLNTGELFF. Written as DNA, the CDR3 is TGTGCCAGCAGCTTCCCACCTGGGACTCTTAACACCGGGGAGCTGTTTTTT.